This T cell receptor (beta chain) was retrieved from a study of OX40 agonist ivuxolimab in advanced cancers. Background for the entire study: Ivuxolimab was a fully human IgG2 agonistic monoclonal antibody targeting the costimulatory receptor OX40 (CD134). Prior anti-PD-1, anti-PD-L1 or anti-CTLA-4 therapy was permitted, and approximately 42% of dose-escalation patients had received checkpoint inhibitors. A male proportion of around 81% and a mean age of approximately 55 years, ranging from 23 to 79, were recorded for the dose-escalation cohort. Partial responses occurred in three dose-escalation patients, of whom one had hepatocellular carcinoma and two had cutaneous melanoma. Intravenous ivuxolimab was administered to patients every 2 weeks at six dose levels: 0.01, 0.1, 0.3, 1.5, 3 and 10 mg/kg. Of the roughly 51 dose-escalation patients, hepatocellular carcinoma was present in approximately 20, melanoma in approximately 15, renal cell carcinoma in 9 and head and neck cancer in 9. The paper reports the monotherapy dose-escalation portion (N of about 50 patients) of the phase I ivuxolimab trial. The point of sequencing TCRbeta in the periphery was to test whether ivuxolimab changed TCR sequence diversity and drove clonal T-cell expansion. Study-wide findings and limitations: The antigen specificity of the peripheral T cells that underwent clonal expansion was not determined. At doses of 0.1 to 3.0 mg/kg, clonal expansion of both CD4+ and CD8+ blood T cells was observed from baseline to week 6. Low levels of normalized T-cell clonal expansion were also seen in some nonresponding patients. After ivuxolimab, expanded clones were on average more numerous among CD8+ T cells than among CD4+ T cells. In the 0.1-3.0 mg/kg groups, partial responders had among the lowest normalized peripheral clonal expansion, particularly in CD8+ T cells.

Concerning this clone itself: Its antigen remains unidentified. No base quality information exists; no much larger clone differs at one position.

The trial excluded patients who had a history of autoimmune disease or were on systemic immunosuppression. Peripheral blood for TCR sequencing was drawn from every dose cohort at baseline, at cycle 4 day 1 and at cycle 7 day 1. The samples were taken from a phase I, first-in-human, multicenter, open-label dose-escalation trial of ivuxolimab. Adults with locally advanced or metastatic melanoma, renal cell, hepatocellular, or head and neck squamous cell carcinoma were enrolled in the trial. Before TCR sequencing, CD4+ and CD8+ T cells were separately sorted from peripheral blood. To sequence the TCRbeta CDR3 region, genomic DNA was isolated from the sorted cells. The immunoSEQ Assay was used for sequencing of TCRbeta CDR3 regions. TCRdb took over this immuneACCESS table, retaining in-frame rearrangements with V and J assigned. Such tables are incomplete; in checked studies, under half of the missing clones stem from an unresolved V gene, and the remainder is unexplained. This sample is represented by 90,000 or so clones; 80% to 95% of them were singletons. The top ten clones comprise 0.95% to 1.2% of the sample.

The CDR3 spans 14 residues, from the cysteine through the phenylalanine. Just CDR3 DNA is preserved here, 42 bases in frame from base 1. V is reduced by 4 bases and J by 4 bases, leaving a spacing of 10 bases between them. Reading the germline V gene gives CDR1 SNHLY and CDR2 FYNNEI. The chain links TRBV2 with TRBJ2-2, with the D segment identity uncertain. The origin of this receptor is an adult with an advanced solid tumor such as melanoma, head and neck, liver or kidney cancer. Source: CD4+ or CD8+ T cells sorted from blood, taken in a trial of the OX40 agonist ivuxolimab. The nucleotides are TGTGCCAGCAGTGTATATCGGGTCACCGGGGAGCTGTTTTTT. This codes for CASSVYRVTGELFF.